This paragraph covers one TCR beta chain sequence. Its specificity is not known. TCRdb recomputed calls from the 5' RACE reads with MiXCR, one row per CDR3 protein. The sample carries roughly 220,000 distinct CDR3 sequences, roughly 7.1% recorded once. The data were obtained in a study of identical twins. Findings and caveats of the study: Sequences that were beta out-of-frame showed weaker excess twin sharing.

This CDR3 is 15 amino acids long. V lost 5 bases and J 0 bases, leaving 11 bases between the germline ends. The germline V gene has CDR1 SEHNR and CDR2 FQNEAQ (reference sequence). Healthy Caucasians provided all donations. The sample also formed part of further work on T cells expressing NK-cell markers.

The TCR comes from a young woman in good health. J is TRBJ2-1 and V is TRBV7-9; tentatively, D is TRBD1 (6 bases). Material: CD8+ T cells sorted from blood. This CDR3 reads CASSPTGNSYNEQFF. The CDR3 DNA is TGTGCCAGCAGCCCCACAGGGAACTCCTACAATGAGCAGTTCTTC.